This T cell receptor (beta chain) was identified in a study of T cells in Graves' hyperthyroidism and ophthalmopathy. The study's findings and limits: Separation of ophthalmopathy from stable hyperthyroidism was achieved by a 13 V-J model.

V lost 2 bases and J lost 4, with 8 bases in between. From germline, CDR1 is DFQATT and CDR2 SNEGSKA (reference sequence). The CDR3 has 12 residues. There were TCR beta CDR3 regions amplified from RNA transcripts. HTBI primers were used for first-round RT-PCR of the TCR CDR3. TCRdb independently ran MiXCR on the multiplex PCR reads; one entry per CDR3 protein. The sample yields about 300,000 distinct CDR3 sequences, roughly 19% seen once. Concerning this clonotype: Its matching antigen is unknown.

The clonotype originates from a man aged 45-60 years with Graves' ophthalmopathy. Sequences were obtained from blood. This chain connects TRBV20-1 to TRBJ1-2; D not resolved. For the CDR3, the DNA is TGCAGTGCTAGAACGGACCGCTATGGCTACACCTTC. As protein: CSARTDRYGYTF.